Below, 24 T cell receptor beta chains from the same sample are listed, as sequenced in a study of T-cell reconstitution after alpha-beta-depleted transplantation in children (dated by TCRdb to about 2016). Library preparation employed PCR. For sequencing, an Illumina HiSeq 2500 was employed. TCR library preparation used molecular barcoding, with unique molecular identifiers applied to normalize quantification of the TCRbeta repertoire. TCRdb applied fastp at Q25 and MiXCR to the public reads, then kept only in-frame beta chains. Each entry merges the rows of one CDR3 protein and shows their most common DNA and genes. This sample is represented by approximately 85,000 distinct CDR3 sequences; 15% to 17% of them were singletons. Roughly 21% of the sample is held by the ten biggest clonotypes. In the paper's terms, the treatment or condition label means: allogeneic hematopoietic cell transplantation with graft depleted of TCRalphabeta T cells and CD19 B cells.

Here the sequenced sample was PBMCs, mostly from graft donor cells, taken 180 days after TCRalphabeta/CD19-depleted stem cell transplant. The receptors come from a male patient under 10 years old who had a stem cell transplant for acute lymphoblastic leukemia, so the T cells may come from the graft donor.

The chain uses TRBV29-1 and TRBJ2-1; 14 bases map to TRBD2. Trimming removed 0 bases from V and 7 bases from J; junction bases left unmatched: 8. Germline lookup yields CDR1 SQVTM and CDR2 ANQGSEA. CDR3 size: 17 residues. CDR3 bases: TGCAGCGTTGAAGATCGTCGGACTAGCGGGGGGAGGAATGAGCAGTTCTTC. This gives the protein CSVEDRRTSGGRNEQFF.

CDR3 sequence reads: CAISESRTELSNQPQHF. In DNA, the CDR3 is TGTGCCATCAGTGAGTCGAGGACAGAACTTAGCAATCAGCCCCAGCATTTT. V and J are TRBV10-3 and TRBJ1-5; D is possibly TRBD1 (6 bases). Germline V gene data show CDR1 as ENHRY and CDR2 as SYGVKD. The CDR3 consists of 17 residues. The V gene lost 0 bases and the J gene lost 0 bases, with 12 bases spanning the gap.

The chain employs TRBV7-2 and TRBJ2-1, with D perhaps TRBD1 (6 bases). Germline lookup yields CDR1 SGHTA and CDR2 FQGNSA. Trimming stripped 5 bases from V and 10 bases from J, with 15 bases between. CDR3 size: 13 residues. The CDR3 DNA reads as TGTGCCAGCAGCGCCGCCACAGGGTGGGAGCAGTTCTTC. This encodes CASSAATGWEQFF.

This clonotype was counted at least ten times. The chain couples TRBV20-1 to TRBJ2-5; tentative D call: TRBD1 (6 bases). This CDR3 is built from 12 residues. Trimming removed 6 bases at V and 0 bases at J, with 8 bases between. Germline values: CDR1 DFQATT, CDR2 SNEGSKA (reference sequence). In nucleotides, the CDR3 is TGCAGTGCGGACAGTTACCAAGAGACCCAGTACTTC. Translating gives CSADSYQETQYF.

This clonotype was seen only a few times. The V gene is TRBV7-8, the J gene TRBJ2-1; D is possibly TRBD1 (5 bases). CDR3 length equals 19 residues. Trimming left V 5 bases short and J 0 bases short, with 23 bases between. Germline CDR1 and CDR2: SGHVS and FQNEAQ. CDR3 bases: TGTGCCAGCAGCCGAAAATTAGGGGATCGCCTTAACTCCTACAATGAGCAGTTCTTC. Its translation is CASSRKLGDRLNSYNEQFF.

The table lists this clonotype with a few counts. This chain uses TRBV20-1 with TRBJ2-1, with 12 positions matching TRBD2. V shed 5 bases, J shed 9 bases, and the junction held 8 bases outside the gene matches. Germline CDR1 reads DFQATT; CDR2 reads SNEGSKA (reference sequence). The length of the CDR3 is 14 residues. The DNA for the CDR3 is TGCAGTGCTCCTGGACTAGCGGGGATAGGTGAGCAGTTCTTC. This codes for CSAPGLAGIGEQFF.

The V gene is TRBV7-9, the J gene TRBJ1-1; maybe TRBD1 (5 bases). CDR1 and CDR2 (germline): SEHNR, FQNEAQ (reference sequence). This CDR3 comprises 13 residues. Trimming cost V 5 bases and J 7 bases, with 14 bases left between them. CDR3 sequence reads: CASSGQGVGEAFF. The CDR3 DNA follows: TGTGCCAGCAGCGGTCAGGGAGTCGGTGAAGCTTTCTTT.

The chain combines TRBV5-1 with TRBJ2-3; D may be TRBD2 (6 bases). CDR1 is SGHRS, CDR2 YFSETQ, per germline. V was cut by 0 bases and J by 6 bases, with 11 bases left in between. The CDR3 totals 14 residues. The DNA for the CDR3 is TGCGCCAGCAGCTTGGAGGCAGGGAGGGATACGCAGTATTTT. Its protein product is CASSLEAGRDTQYF.

The chain recombines TRBV14 with TRBJ2-7; D uncertain. Germline CDR1 is SGHDN and CDR2 is FVKESK. The CDR3 loop spans 13 amino acids. V lost 1 base and J lost 5, with 9 bases in between. CDR3 region: CASSQAMHHEQYF. The CDR3 DNA sequence: TGTGCCAGCAGCCAAGCGATGCACCACGAGCAGTACTTC.

This clonotype has just a few counts. The rearrangement uses TRBV12-3 or TRBV12-4 and TRBJ2-1, with 7 bases that match TRBD1. V lost 5 bases, J lost 8 bases, and 9 bases stayed unmatched. This CDR3 has 14 amino acids. CDR3: CASSPLEGADEQFF. Written as DNA, the CDR3 is TGTGCCAGCAGTCCCCTTGAGGGGGCCGATGAGCAGTTCTTC.

The chain joins TRBV7-9 to TRBJ2-2; perhaps TRBD2 as D (5 bases). The germline gives CDR1 SEHNR, CDR2 FQNEAQ (reference sequence). V was pared by 0 bases and J by 3 bases, with 11 bases between. The CDR3 consists of 16 residues. The CDR3 sequence: CASSLALPRDTGELFF. The CDR3 region has the DNA TGTGCCAGCAGCTTAGCATTACCGAGGGACACCGGGGAGCTGTTTTTT.

This clonotype was found a few times. V usage is TRBV20-1 and J usage is TRBJ1-1; D remains ambiguous. This CDR3 region has 13 residues. V was shortened by 1 base and J by 1 base, with 7 bases between the two germline ends. CDR1 is DFQATT and CDR2 is SNEGSKA in the germline V gene (reference sequence). CDR3 nucleotides: TGCAGTGCTAGAGCACAGTGGAACACTGAAGCTTTCTTT. Translating it yields CSARAQWNTEAFF.

This clonotype was detected only a few times. The rearrangement joins TRBV10-2 to TRBJ2-5; D remains ambiguous. Trimming stripped 5 bases from V and 3 bases from J, with 10 bases between. This CDR3 contains 13 residues. Germline V gives CDR1 WSHSY, CDR2 SAAADI. In DNA, the CDR3 is TGCGCCAGCAGTCGGGCCTTCGAAGAGACCCAGTACTTC. It specifies CASSRAFEETQYF.

V gene TRBV2 combines with J gene TRBJ1-1; D gene ambiguous. Germline-derived CDR1 and CDR2 are SNHLY and FYNNEI. The V and J ends lost 9 bases and 7 bases respectively, with 9 bases between them. This CDR3 is 10 amino acids long. CDR3 sequence reads: CASSGGEAFF. In DNA form, the CDR3 reads TGTGCCAGTAGCGGAGGTGAAGCTTTCTTT.

Details on this clonotype: A read error may produce the germline difference seen at one junction end. The CDR3 region is CACSQDPTGGADTQYF. The CDR3 DNA reads as TGTGCCTGCAGCCAAGATCCGACAGGGGGCGCAGATACGCAGTATTTT. J is TRBJ2-3 and V is TRBV3-1; 10 nucleotides align to TRBD1. The germline gives CDR1 LGHDT, CDR2 YNNKEL (reference sequence). The length of the CDR3 is 16 residues.

In this sample, this clonotype turned up a few times. V is TRBV24-1 and J is TRBJ2-4; maybe TRBD1 (6 bases). This CDR3 spans 15 amino acids. CDR1 KGHDR and CDR2 SFDVKD come from the germline V gene. Deletions cut 3 bases from V and 8 bases from J, with 16 bases between. The CDR3 DNA sequence: TGTGCCACCAGTGATCCGAGGCTTAGACAGGACATTCAGTACTTC. Residues: CATSDPRLRQDIQYF.

This clonotype came up many times. The rearrangement joins TRBV6-4 to TRBJ2-1; D is unclear. This CDR3 is built from 10 residues. Germline V lookup: CDR1 MRHNA, CDR2 SNTAGT. Trimming took off 11 bases at V and 7 bases at J, with 9 bases between the two ends. The CDR3 protein is CAANGNEQFF. DNA of the CDR3: TGTGCCGCGAATGGAAATGAGCAGTTCTTC.

This clonotype was observed many times. This sequence joins TRBV5-5 and TRBJ2-2; D ambiguous. The V end lost 1 base, the J end lost 6 bases, and 10 bases lay between the germline ends. Germline V lookup: CDR1 SGHKS, CDR2 YYEKEE (reference sequence). The CDR3 loop spans 14 amino acids. This CDR3 reads CASSLFASPGELFF. DNA for the CDR3: TGTGCCAGCAGCTTGTTTGCATCTCCCGGGGAGCTGTTTTTT. Drawing the rest from reference TRBV5-5 and TRBJ2-2, the complete variable domain is DAGVTQSPTHLIKTRGQQVTLRCSPISGHKSVSWYQQVLGQGPQFIFQYYEKEERGRGNFPDRFSARQFPNYSSELNVNALLLGDSALYLCASSLFASPGELFFGEGSRLTVL.

The sample holds many counts of this clonotype. CDR3 in DNA: TGCGCCAGCAGCTTCAGCGGGACATCTGAAAAACTGTTTTTT. This gives the protein CASSFSGTSEKLFF. The chain joins TRBV5-1 to TRBJ1-4; D may be TRBD1 (6 bases). This CDR3 region has 14 residues. The germline CDR1 and CDR2 sequences are SGHRS and YFSETQ. V lost 2 bases to trimming and J lost 7 bases, with 12 bases between them.

This clonotype has more than one count but fewer than ten. The CDR3, as DNA: TGTGCCAGCAGCTTGGCCTTGGGGGGGACTGAAAAACTGTTTTTT. This codes for CASSLALGGTEKLFF. V and J are TRBV5-6 and TRBJ1-4; perhaps TRBD1 as D (5 bases). From germline, CDR1 is SGHDT and CDR2 YYEEEE. Trimming removed 0 bases from V and 7 bases from J, with 13 bases in between. This CDR3 has 15 residues.

This clonotype has only a few counts. J is TRBJ2-5 and V is TRBV29-1; D possibly corresponds to TRBD1 (6 bases). Trimming shortened V by 6 bases and J by 2 bases, and 10 bases separated the two germline ends. This CDR3 has 12 amino acids. Germline V gene sequence: CDR1 SQVTM, CDR2 ANQGSEA. The DNA for the CDR3 is TGCAGCGTAAGGACAGTTCAAGAGACCCAGTACTTC. Translated, it gives CSVRTVQETQYF.

This clonotype has a handful of counts. The V and J genes are TRBV20-1 and TRBJ2-1, with D unclear. Deletions cut 0 bases from V and 5 bases from J, with 20 bases between. Germline CDR1 and CDR2: DFQATT and SNEGSKA (reference sequence). CDR3 length: 17 residues. The CDR3 coding sequence is TGCAGTGCTAGAGATTCATACCCGCTCCCTTCAGACAATGAGCAGTTCTTC. Protein: CSARDSYPLPSDNEQFF.

This clonotype was recorded many times. The chain joins TRBV20-1 to TRBJ1-2, with a tentative D call TRBD1 (5 bases). The CDR3 consists of 14 residues. Germline V lookup: CDR1 DFQATT, CDR2 SNEGSKA (reference sequence). V lost 5 bases and J lost 3, with 16 bases in between. Here the CDR3 DNA reads TGCAGTGCTTCTCTACCCGGGACGGACTATGGCTACACCTTC. As protein: CSASLPGTDYGYTF.

This clonotype was recorded at least ten times. CDR3 in amino acids: CSAREVRADNEQFF. DNA of the CDR3: TGCAGTGCTAGAGAGGTGCGGGCCGACAATGAGCAGTTCTTC. This chain joins TRBV20-1 and TRBJ2-1; a possible D gene is TRBD2 (5 bases). The CDR3 spans 14 residues. Trimming removed 0 bases at V and 5 bases at J, with 11 bases between. Per the germline V gene, CDR1 is DFQATT and CDR2 is SNEGSKA (reference sequence).